This is a list of T cell receptor beta chains from one sample in a study of PD-1 blockade in classical Hodgkin lymphoma. The data were produced by immunoSEQ multiplex PCR, yet TCRdb's version contains in-frame clones alone and is incomplete. The sample contains about 5,500 clones, approximately 87% of which appear only once. Material for sequencing was CD8+ T cells from blood. Receptors were obtained from a human donor with classical Hodgkin lymphoma. The CDR3 runs from the conserved cysteine through the conserved F or W. A D gene is named only where the DNA matches it firmly. Clone sizes are given selectively: once, few, many, or a class where the clone is expanded.

J gene | V gene | clone size | D gene | CDR3 protein | CDR3 DNA
TRBJ2-1 | TRBV5-1 | . | . | CASSLGDQLYNEQFF | TGCGCCAGCAGCTTGGGTGACCAACTCTACAATGAGCAGTTCTTC
TRBJ2-7 | TRBV25-1 | . | . | CASSPQESYEQYF | TGTGCCAGCAGCCCACAGGAATCCTACGAGCAGTACTTC
TRBJ2-1 | TRBV6-1 | . | TRBD1 | CASTQGQGMRNEQFF | TGTGCCAGCACTCAGGGACAGGGGATGAGAAATGAGCAGTTCTTC
TRBJ2-1 | TRBV6-4 | once | . | CASSDLDNNEQFF | TGTGCCAGCAGTGACTTGGACAACAATGAGCAGTTCTTC
TRBJ1-1 | TRBV2 | once | . | CASRSGLWNTEAFF | TGTGCCAGCAGGTCGGGACTCTGGAACACTGAAGCTTTCTTT
TRBJ1-2 | TRBV7-9 | . | . | CASSLSWRGSVQNYGYTF | TGTGCCAGCAGCTTATCCTGGAGAGGATCGGTACAGAACTATGGCTACACCTTC
TRBJ1-2 | TRBV11-2 | . | TRBD1 | CASSPLPRDRGPFGTF | TGTGCCAGCAGCCCCTTGCCCCGGGACAGGGGCCCTTTCGGCACCTTC
TRBJ2-3 | TRBV6-4 | . | . | CASSDSGGSSTDTQYF | TGTGCCAGCAGTGACTCAGGAGGGTCTAGCACAGATACGCAGTATTTT
TRBJ2-7 | TRBV25-1 | . | . | CASSGGGGEGSYEQYF | TGTGCCAGCAGTGGGGGGGGCGGAGAGGGGTCCTACGAGCAGTACTTC
TRBJ2-7 | TRBV25-1 | . | . | CASSEIPYEQYF | TGTGCCAGCAGTGAAATCCCCTACGAGCAGTACTTC
TRBJ2-7 | TRBV7-8 | . | . | CASSVTGSSYEQYF | TGTGCCAGCAGCGTAACAGGGAGCTCCTACGAGCAGTACTTC
TRBJ1-1 | TRBV25-1 | once | . | CASRAPRGSLPEAFF | TGTGCCAGCAGAGCCCCCCGGGGAAGCCTACCTGAAGCTTTCTTT
TRBJ1-1 | TRBV21-1 | once | . | CASSPRGLTLPAFF | TGTGCCAGCAGCCCCCGGGGCCTCACTCTGCCAGCTTTCTTT
TRBJ2-7 | TRBV25-1 | . | TRBD1 | CASSGTGTGVYEQYF | TGTGCCAGCAGTGGGACCGGGACAGGAGTCTACGAGCAGTACTTC
TRBJ2-5 | TRBV15 | . | . | CATSRDRGETQYF | TGTGCCACCAGCAGAGATCGGGGGGAGACCCAGTACTTC
TRBJ1-1 | TRBV30 | . | . | CAWSEGRGSEAFF | TGTGCCTGGAGTGAGGGCAGGGGCTCTGAAGCTTTCTTT
TRBJ2-7 | TRBV7-8 | . | . | CASSPDGGSSYEQYF | TGTGCCAGCAGCCCGGACGGGGGCAGTTCCTACGAGCAGTACTTC
TRBJ2-5 | TRBV10-3 | once | TRBD2 | CAISGASGRSETQYF | TGTGCCATCAGTGGTGCTAGCGGGAGGTCAGAGACCCAGTACTTC
TRBJ2-2 | TRBV25-1 | . | . | CASRPGRTGELFF | TGTGCCAGCAGACCAGGCCGGACCGGGGAGCTGTTTTTT
TRBJ2-3 | TRBV30 | . | . | CAWSDGLATDTQYF | TGTGCCTGGAGTGACGGACTTGCAACAGATACGCAGTATTTT
TRBJ2-5 | TRBV21-1 | . | . | CASSKIRQRGNHRETQYF | TGTGCCAGCAGCAAGATAAGACAGAGGGGGAATCATAGAGAGACCCAGTACTTC
TRBJ1-5 | TRBV28 | . | TRBD1 | CASLGEVQGVTQPQHF | TGTGCCAGCCTCGGAGAGGTCCAGGGGGTCACCCAGCCCCAGCATTTT
TRBJ2-5 | TRBV2 | . | TRBD2 | CASSVNRLAGWETQYF | TGTGCCAGCAGTGTAAACCGACTAGCGGGATGGGAGACCCAGTACTTC
TRBJ2-5 | TRBV25-1 | . | . | CASQGETQYF | TGTGCCAGCCAAGGAGAGACCCAGTACTTC
TRBJ2-1 | TRBV25-1 | . | . | CASSEVQRNYNEQFF | TGTGCCAGCAGTGAAGTCCAGCGAAACTACAATGAGCAGTTCTTC
TRBJ1-5 | TRBV27 | . | . | CATRVGAENQPQHF | TGTGCCACCAGGGTAGGGGCAGAGAATCAGCCCCAGCATTTT
TRBJ1-5 | TRBV7-6 | . | . | CASSLGPSGASNQPQHF | TGTGCCAGCAGCTTAGGGCCTTCAGGGGCTAGCAATCAGCCCCAGCATTTT
TRBJ1-1 | TRBV25-1 | . | . | CASSDSLGGASEAFF | TGTGCCAGCAGTGACTCCCTCGGAGGGGCTTCTGAAGCTTTCTTT
TRBJ1-4 | TRBV5-1 | . | . | CASTSLGGSNEKLFF | TGCGCCAGCACTTCCCTCGGGGGGTCTAATGAAAAACTGTTTTTT
TRBJ1-5 | TRBV25-1 | . | . | CASEGEGYSNQPQHF | TGTGCCAGCGAAGGGGAAGGTTATAGCAATCAGCCCCAGCATTTT
TRBJ2-7 | TRBV15 | . | . | CATSRGLTYEQYF | TGTGCCACCAGCAGAGGGTTGACCTACGAGCAGTACTTC
TRBJ2-2 | TRBV6-5 | . | . | CASSYEPNTGELFF | TGTGCCAGCAGTTACGAACCAAACACCGGGGAGCTGTTTTTT
TRBJ2-7 | TRBV25-1 | once | . | CASSETRGLENYEQYF | TGTGCCAGCAGTGAAACCCGGGGTCTGGAGAATTACGAGCAGTACTTC
TRBJ2-1 | TRBV6-4 | . | . | CASSDGGETNEQFF | TGTGCCAGCAGTGACGGCGGGGAGACCAATGAGCAGTTCTTC
TRBJ1-2 | TRBV10-3 | . | . | CAISSSSNTLYGYTF | TGTGCCATCAGCTCCAGCTCAAATACTCTCTATGGCTACACCTTC
TRBJ2-1 | TRBV6-1 | . | TRBD2 | CASSEGGGRAPYNEQFF | TGTGCCAGCAGTGAAGGGGGCGGGAGGGCCCCCTACAATGAGCAGTTCTTC
TRBJ2-7 | TRBV25-1 | . | TRBD1 | CASSEDRVVSEQYF | TGTGCCAGCAGTGAAGACAGGGTTGTGAGCGAGCAGTACTTC
TRBJ2-3 | TRBV6-4 | few | . | CASSDSDRDTQYF | TGTGCCAGCAGTGACTCCGACAGGGATACGCAGTATTTT
TRBJ2-7 | TRBV10-3 | . | . | CAISESYRVGGYEQYF | TGTGCCATCAGTGAGTCATACAGGGTGGGAGGCTACGAGCAGTACTTC
TRBJ2-3 | TRBV25-1 | once | TRBD1 | CASSEGQTTDTQYF | TGTGCCAGCAGTGAGGGACAGACCACAGATACGCAGTATTTT
TRBJ2-1 | TRBV6-4 | . | . | CASSTGENEQFF | TGTGCCAGCAGTACAGGCGAGAATGAGCAGTTCTTC
TRBJ2-1 | TRBV30 | . | . | CAWSGSDYNEQFF | TGTGCCTGGAGCGGGAGTGATTACAATGAGCAGTTCTTC
TRBJ1-3 | TRBV11-3 | few | TRBD1 | CASSFGTGGSGNTIYF | TGTGCCAGCAGCTTTGGGACAGGGGGCTCTGGAAACACCATATATTTT
TRBJ1-3 | TRBV25-1 | . | . | CASSESPRDGYSGNTIYF | TGTGCCAGCAGTGAATCCCCCCGCGACGGATACTCTGGAAACACCATATATTTT
TRBJ2-1 | TRBV28 | . | . | CASTETSSYNEQFF | TGTGCCAGCACGGAGACTAGCTCCTACAATGAGCAGTTCTTC
TRBJ2-1 | TRBV6-4 | . | . | CASSDGGGLGYNEQFF | TGTGCCAGCAGTGACGGGGGGGGCCTAGGGTACAATGAGCAGTTCTTC